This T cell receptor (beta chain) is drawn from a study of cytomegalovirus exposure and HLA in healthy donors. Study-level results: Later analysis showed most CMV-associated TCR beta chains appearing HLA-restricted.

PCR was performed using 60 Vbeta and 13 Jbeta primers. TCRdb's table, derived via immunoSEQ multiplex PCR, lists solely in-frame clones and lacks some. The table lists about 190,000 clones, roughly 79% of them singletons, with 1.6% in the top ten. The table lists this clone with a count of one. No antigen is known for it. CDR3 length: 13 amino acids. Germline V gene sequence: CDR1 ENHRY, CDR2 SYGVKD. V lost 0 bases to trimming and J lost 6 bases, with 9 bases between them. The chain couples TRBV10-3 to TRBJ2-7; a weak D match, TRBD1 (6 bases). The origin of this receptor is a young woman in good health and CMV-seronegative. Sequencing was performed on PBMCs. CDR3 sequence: CAISESAGAEQYF. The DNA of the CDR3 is TGTGCCATCAGTGAGTCCGCAGGGGCCGAGCAGTACTTC.